These T cell receptor beta chains were read from a single sample in a study of cytomegalovirus exposure and HLA in healthy donors. Sequencing was performed with immunoSEQ multiplex PCR; in TCRdb, only in-frame clones are kept and a portion is missing. The profile shows about 160,000 clones, around 88% of them singletons. Sequenced material: PBMCs. These receptor sequences come from a woman younger than 45 in good health and CMV-seronegative. The CDR3 runs from the conserved cysteine through the conserved F or W. D genes are given only for firm matches. Rows give clone size only sometimes, using once, few, many, or a class for an expanded clone.

TRBD2	-	TRBV14	TRBJ2-7	CASSLLAGKDHEQYF	TGTGCCAGCAGCCTTTTAGCGGGAAAGGACCACGAGCAGTACTTC
TRBD1	-	TRBV5-4	TRBJ2-1	CASSFSRGLRNEQFF	TGTGCCAGCAGCTTTTCCAGGGGGCTGCGCAATGAGCAGTTCTTC
TRBD1	-	TRBV9	TRBJ2-7	CASSVRQGKGGQYF	TGTGCCAGCAGCGTAAGACAGGGTAAGGGCGGGCAGTACTTC
-	-	TRBV10-1	TRBJ2-3	CASSGPSTDTQYF	TGCGCCAGCAGTGGGCCCAGCACAGATACGCAGTATTTT
-	-	TRBV28	TRBJ2-3	CASSFRTVTQYF	TGTGCCAGCAGTTTCCGGACAGTTACGCAGTATTTT
-	-	TRBV7-2	TRBJ2-7	CASSLVDTYEQYF	TGTGCCAGCAGCTTAGTGGACACCTACGAGCAGTACTTC
-	-	TRBV28	TRBJ1-3	CASSSTGTGNTIYF	TGTGCCAGCAGTTCAACAGGGACTGGAAACACCATATATTTT
-	once	TRBV7-9	TRBJ2-7	CASSLSGGSHEQYF	TGTGCCAGCAGCTTAAGCGGTGGTTCACACGAGCAGTACTTC
TRBD1	-	TRBV18	TRBJ1-1	CASSPMDRVKKTEAFF	TGTGCCAGCTCACCCATGGACAGGGTTAAAAAAACTGAAGCTTTCTTT
-	-	TRBV28	TRBJ1-2	CASSVTSNYGYTF	TGTGCCAGCAGTGTCACATCCAACTATGGCTACACCTTC
TRBD2	-	TRBV6-5	TRBJ2-1	CASSSIVSGLNEQFF	TGTGCCAGCAGCTCAATAGTTAGCGGGTTGAATGAGCAGTTCTTC
-	-	TRBV16	TRBJ1-4	CASSRKVNRANEKLFF	TGTGCCAGCAGTCGCAAGGTCAACAGGGCTAATGAAAAACTGTTTTTT
TRBD2	-	TRBV16	TRBJ2-3	CASSLAGGSTDTQYF	TGTGCCAGCAGCCTCGCGGGGGGTTCTACAGATACGCAGTATTTT
TRBD2	-	TRBV4-3	TRBJ2-5	CASSQAAGGGETQYF	TGCGCCAGCAGCCAAGCAGCGGGGGGCGGGGAGACCCAGTACTTC
TRBD2	-	TRBV5-4	TRBJ2-3	CASWGGGSTDTQYF	TGTGCCAGCTGGGGCGGGGGAAGCACAGATACGCAGTATTTT
-	-	TRBV4-1	TRBJ1-2	CASSQGTDTGYTF	TGCGCCAGCAGCCAAGGGACAGACACGGGCTACACCTTC
-	-	TRBV14	TRBJ2-1	CASSQVGLPYNEQFF	TGTGCCAGCAGCCAAGTCGGACTACCCTACAATGAGCAGTTCTTC
-	-	TRBV25-1	TRBJ2-5	CASSRGYRERETQYF	TGTGCCAGCAGTCGAGGGTACAGGGAGAGGGAGACCCAGTACTTC
-	-	TRBV5-4	TRBJ2-1	CASSAGLLSYNEQFF	TGTGCCAGCAGCGCAGGACTTCTCTCCTACAATGAGCAGTTCTTC
TRBD2	-	TRBV7-3	TRBJ2-7	CASRKPGLDSYEQYF	TGTGCCAGCAGGAAACCGGGACTAGACTCCTACGAGCAGTACTTC
-	-	TRBV29-1	TRBJ2-7	CSVEGQGPYYEQYF	TGCAGCGTTGAAGGGCAGGGGCCCTACTACGAGCAGTACTTC
-	-	TRBV7-8	TRBJ1-4	CASSWGGSDEKLFF	TGTGCCAGCAGCTGGGGAGGGTCTGATGAAAAACTGTTTTTT
-	-	TRBV11-2	TRBJ2-7	CASSSEDEQYF	TGTGCCAGCAGCTCGGAGGACGAGCAGTACTTC
-	once	TRBV19	TRBJ2-1	CASSSRVAQFGNEQFF	TGTGCCAGTAGTTCCAGGGTAGCCCAATTCGGCAATGAGCAGTTCTTC